This TCR beta chain was profiled in a study of beta chain features in type 1 diabetes. General study results and limits: A greater similarity of naive, central memory and Treg TCRB repertoires was seen among patients than among healthy donors. When Type 1 diabetes patients were examined, their TCRB CDR3s proved moderately but significantly shorter in all four CD4+ subsets.

V trimming: 4 bases; J trimming: 1 base; junction bases outside the gene matches: 3. CDR1 is GTSNPN, CDR2 SVGIG, per germline (reference sequence). This CDR3 is 15 amino acids long. Details on this clone: Its antigen is undetermined.

Sequenced material consisted of expressed TCRB transcripts (all of the isolated RNA was reverse transcribed). Data came from immunoSEQ multiplex PCR; TCRdb stores just in-frame clones and leaves some out. Of about 740,000 clones listed, around 15% are singletons. Markers CD45RO/CCR7/CD25/CD127/CD95/CD27 served to sort CD4+ naive, central memory, regulatory and stem cell-like memory cells. Each sorted population was over 98% pure. The TCR originated in a man younger than 30 with type 1 diabetes. The sequenced sample consisted of naive CD4+ T cells from blood. The rearrangement uses TRBV30 and TRBJ1-6, with 8 nucleotides matching TRBD1. The CDR3 reads CAWTGGPSYNSPLHF. In nucleotides, the CDR3 is TGTGCCTGGACAGGGGGCCCTTCCTATAATTCACCCCTCCACTTT. The variable domain in full, with the rest retrieved from reference TRBV30 and TRBJ1-6, is SQTIHQWPATLVQPVGSPLSLECTVEGTSNPNLYWYRQAAGRGLQLLFYSVGIGQISSEVPQNLSASRPQDRQFILSSKKLLLSDSGFYLCAWTGGPSYNSPLHFGNGTRLTVT.